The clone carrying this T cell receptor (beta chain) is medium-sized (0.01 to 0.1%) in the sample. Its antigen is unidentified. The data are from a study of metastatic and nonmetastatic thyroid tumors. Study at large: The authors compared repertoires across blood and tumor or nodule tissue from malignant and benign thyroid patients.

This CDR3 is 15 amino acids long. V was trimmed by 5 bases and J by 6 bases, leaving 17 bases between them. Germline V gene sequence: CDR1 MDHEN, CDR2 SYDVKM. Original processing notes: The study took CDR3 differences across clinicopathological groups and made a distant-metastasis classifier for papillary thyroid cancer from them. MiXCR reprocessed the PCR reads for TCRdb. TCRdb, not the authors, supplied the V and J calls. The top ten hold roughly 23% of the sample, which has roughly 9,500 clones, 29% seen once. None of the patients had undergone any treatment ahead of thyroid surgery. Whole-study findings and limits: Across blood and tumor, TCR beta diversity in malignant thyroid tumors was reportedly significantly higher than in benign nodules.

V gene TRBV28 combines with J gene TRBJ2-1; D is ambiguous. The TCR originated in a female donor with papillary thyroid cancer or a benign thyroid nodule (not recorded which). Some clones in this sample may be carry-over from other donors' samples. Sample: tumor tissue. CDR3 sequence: CASSPRPPGRNEQFF. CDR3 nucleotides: TGTGCCAGCAGTCCTCGACCTCCGGGCCGCAATGAGCAGTTCTTC.